Listed below are T cell receptor beta chains from one sample, sequenced in a study of cytomegalovirus exposure and HLA in healthy donors. Clones were sequenced by immunoSEQ multiplex PCR, and TCRdb holds only the in-frame ones, with some missing. This sample carries about 73,000 clones, about three quarters of them seen once, and the ten largest clones take 1.1%. The sequencing sample was made of PBMCs. The receptors were gathered from a male donor in good health and CMV-seronegative. Each CDR3 is given with its conserved first and last residue. D genes are given only for firm matches. Not all rows give a size; the values are once, few, many and, for expanded clones, a class.

D gene: .; V gene: TRBV4-2; J gene: TRBJ2-5; clone size: .; CDR3 protein: CASSTDRKETQYF; CDR3 DNA: TGTGCCAGCAGCACTGACAGAAAAGAGACCCAGTACTTC
D gene: .; V gene: TRBV15; J gene: TRBJ2-1; clone size: .; CDR3 protein: CATSDSLSSYNEQFF; CDR3 DNA: TGTGCCACCTCCGACTCACTAAGCTCCTACAATGAGCAGTTCTTC
D gene: .; V gene: TRBV4-3; J gene: TRBJ1-2; clone size: .; CDR3 protein: CASSQEINRQINYGYTF; CDR3 DNA: TGCGCCAGCAGCCAAGAGATAAACAGACAGATTAACTATGGCTACACCTTC
D gene: .; V gene: TRBV28; J gene: TRBJ1-1; clone size: .; CDR3 protein: CASTPRSELNTEAFF; CDR3 DNA: TGTGCCAGCACCCCACGATCAGAATTGAACACTGAAGCTTTCTTT
D gene: TRBD2; V gene: TRBV19; J gene: TRBJ2-1; clone size: .; CDR3 protein: CASSIDLGLAGAPQFF; CDR3 DNA: TGTGCCAGTAGTATAGATCTCGGACTAGCGGGGGCCCCTCAGTTCTTC
D gene: TRBD1; V gene: TRBV5-8; J gene: TRBJ1-2; clone size: .; CDR3 protein: CASSLSWNRGYYGYPF; CDR3 DNA: TGTGCCAGCAGCTTAAGTTGGAACAGGGGGTACTATGGCTACCCCTTC
D gene: .; V gene: TRBV5-8; J gene: TRBJ1-4; clone size: few; CDR3 protein: CASSPILQGTEKLFF; CDR3 DNA: TGTGCCAGCAGCCCGATACTACAGGGTACTGAAAAACTGTTTTTT
D gene: TRBD2; V gene: TRBV11-1; J gene: TRBJ2-1; clone size: .; CDR3 protein: CASSLRTSGRNEQFF; CDR3 DNA: TGTGCCAGCAGCCTACGGACTAGCGGGAGGAATGAGCAGTTCTTC
D gene: .; V gene: TRBV7-8; J gene: TRBJ1-4; clone size: .; CDR3 protein: CASSLESGGVKKLFF; CDR3 DNA: TGTGCCAGCAGCTTAGAGTCGGGCGGGGTGAAAAAACTGTTTTTT
D gene: .; V gene: TRBV28; J gene: TRBJ1-6; clone size: .; CDR3 protein: CASSLLRVGSPLHF; CDR3 DNA: TGTGCCAGCAGTTTACTGAGGGTTGGTTCACCCCTCCACTTT
D gene: .; V gene: TRBV7-2; J gene: TRBJ2-5; clone size: .; CDR3 protein: CASSSGVLETQYF; CDR3 DNA: TGTGCCAGCAGCTCAGGGGTTCTGGAGACCCAGTACTTC